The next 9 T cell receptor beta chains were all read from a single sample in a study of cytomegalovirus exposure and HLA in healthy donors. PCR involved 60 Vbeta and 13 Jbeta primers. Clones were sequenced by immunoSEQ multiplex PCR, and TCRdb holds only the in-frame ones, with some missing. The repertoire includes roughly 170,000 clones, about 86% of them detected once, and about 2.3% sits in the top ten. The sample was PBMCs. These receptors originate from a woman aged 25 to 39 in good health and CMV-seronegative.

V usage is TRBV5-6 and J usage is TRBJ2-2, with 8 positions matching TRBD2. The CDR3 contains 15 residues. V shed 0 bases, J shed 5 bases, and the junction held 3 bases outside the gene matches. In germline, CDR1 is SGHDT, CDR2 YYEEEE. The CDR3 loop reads CASSLVTSDTGELFF. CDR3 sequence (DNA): TGTGCCAGCAGCTTGGTGACTAGCGATACCGGGGAGCTGTTTTTT.

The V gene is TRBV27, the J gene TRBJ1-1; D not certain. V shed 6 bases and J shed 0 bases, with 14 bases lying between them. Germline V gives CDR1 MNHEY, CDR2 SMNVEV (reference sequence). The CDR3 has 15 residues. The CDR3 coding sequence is TGTGCCAGCAGAGCCCGGGTTCCCCTGAACACTGAAGCTTTCTTT. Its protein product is CASRARVPLNTEAFF.

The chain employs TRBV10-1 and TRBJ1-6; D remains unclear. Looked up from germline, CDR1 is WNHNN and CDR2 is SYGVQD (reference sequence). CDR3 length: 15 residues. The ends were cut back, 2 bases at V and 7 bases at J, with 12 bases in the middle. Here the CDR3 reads CASSEGGTGNSPLHF. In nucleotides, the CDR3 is TGCGCCAGCAGTGAGGGCGGAACTGGAAATTCACCCCTCCACTTT.

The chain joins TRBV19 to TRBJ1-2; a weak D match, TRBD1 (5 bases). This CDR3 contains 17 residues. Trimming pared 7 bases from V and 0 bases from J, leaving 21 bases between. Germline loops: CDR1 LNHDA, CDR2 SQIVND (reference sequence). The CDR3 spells CASTLGQGLNTNYGYTF. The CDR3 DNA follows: TGTGCCAGTACCCTCGGGCAGGGTCTAAATACTAACTATGGCTACACCTTC.

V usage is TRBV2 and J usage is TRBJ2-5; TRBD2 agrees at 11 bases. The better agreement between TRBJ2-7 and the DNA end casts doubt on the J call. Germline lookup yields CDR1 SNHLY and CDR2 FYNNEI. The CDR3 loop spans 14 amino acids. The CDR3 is CASSKTSGAFEQYF. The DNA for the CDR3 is TGTGCCAGCAGTAAGACTAGCGGGGCCTTCGAGCAGTACTTC.

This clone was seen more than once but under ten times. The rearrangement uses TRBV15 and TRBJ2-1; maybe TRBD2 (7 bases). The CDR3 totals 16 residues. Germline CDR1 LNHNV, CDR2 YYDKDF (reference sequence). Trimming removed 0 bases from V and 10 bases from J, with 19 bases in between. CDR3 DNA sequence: TGTGCCACCAGCAGAGATATCGCGGGGGCCACGGTGGAGCAGTTCTTC. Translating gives CATSRDIAGATVEQFF.

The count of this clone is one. CDR3 loop: CASSRRTPGLAGRNTGELFF. CDR3 sequence (DNA): TGCGCCAGCAGCCGGCGGACCCCGGGACTAGCGGGGAGGAACACCGGGGAGCTGTTTTTT. The chain carries TRBV5-1 and TRBJ2-2, with 13 bases matching TRBD2. Germline V gene lookup returns CDR1 SGHRS and CDR2 YFSETQ. The J segment lost 1 base and the V segment lost 4 bases, leaving 13 bases of the junction unmatched. This CDR3 region has 20 residues.

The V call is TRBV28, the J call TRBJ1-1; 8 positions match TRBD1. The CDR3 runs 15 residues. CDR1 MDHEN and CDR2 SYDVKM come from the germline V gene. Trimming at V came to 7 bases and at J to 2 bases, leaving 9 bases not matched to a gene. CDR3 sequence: CASTSWTGTNTEAFF. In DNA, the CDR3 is TGTGCCAGCACCTCCTGGACAGGGACAAACACTGAAGCTTTCTTT.

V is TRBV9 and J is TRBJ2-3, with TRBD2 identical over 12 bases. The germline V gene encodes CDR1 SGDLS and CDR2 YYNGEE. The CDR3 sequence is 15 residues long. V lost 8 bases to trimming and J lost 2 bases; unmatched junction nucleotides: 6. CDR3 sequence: CASSSGGGHTDTQYF. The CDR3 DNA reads TGTGCCAGTTCTAGCGGGGGGGGACACACAGATACGCAGTATTTT.